This TCR beta chain was obtained from a study of T cell responses to AZD1222 COVID-19 vaccine. Assay: immunoSEQ multiplex PCR; the TCRdb copy retains only in-frame clones and omits some. The sample has about 140,000 clones; around 93% are singletons. Study-wide findings and caveats: In the spike-specific TCR repertoire, nearly half reportedly target unmutated variant regions. No day 14 peak samples; only post-peak repertoires were characterized. The donor group comprised mostly white British people and more females; the analysis possibly underestimated clonal diversity.

Germline V CDR1 and CDR2: SSHAT, FNYEAQ (reference sequence). CDR3 length: 12 residues. Note on this clone: What it binds is unknown. The junction differs from germline at one of its ends, possibly a read error.

This TCR came from an adult who received the AZD1222 COVID-19 vaccine. The rearrangement links TRBV7-7 to TRBJ2-1; D gene unclear. Source: peripheral blood, taken 28 days after the second AZD1222 dose. The CDR3 loop is CASSPISNEQFF. CDR3 bases: TGTGCTAGCAGCCCGATAAGCAATGAGCAGTTCTTC. Supplemented by reference TRBV7-7 and TRBJ2-1, the full variable domain reads GAGVSQSPRYKVTKRGQDVTLRCDPISSHATLYWYQQALGQGPEFLTYFNYEAQPDKSGLPSDRFSAERPEGSISTLTIQRTEQRDSAMYRCASSPISNEQFFGPGTRLTVL.